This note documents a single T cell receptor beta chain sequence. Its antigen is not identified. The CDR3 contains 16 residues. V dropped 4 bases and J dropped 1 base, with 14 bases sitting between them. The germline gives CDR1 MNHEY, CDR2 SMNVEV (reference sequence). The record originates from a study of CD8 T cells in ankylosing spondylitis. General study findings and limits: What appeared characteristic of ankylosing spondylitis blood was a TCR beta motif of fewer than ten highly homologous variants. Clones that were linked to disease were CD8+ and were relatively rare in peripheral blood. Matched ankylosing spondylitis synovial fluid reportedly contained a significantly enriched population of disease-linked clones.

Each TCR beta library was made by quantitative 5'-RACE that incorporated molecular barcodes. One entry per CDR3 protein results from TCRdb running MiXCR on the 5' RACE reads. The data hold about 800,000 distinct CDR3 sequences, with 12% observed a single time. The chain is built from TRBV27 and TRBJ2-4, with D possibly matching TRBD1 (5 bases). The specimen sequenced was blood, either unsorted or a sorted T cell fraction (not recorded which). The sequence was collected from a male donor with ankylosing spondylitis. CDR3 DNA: TGTGCCAGCAGTTCCACAGGATTCTCGGCCAAAAACATTCAGTACTTC. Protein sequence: CASSSTGFSAKNIQYF.